These T cell receptor beta chains were read from a single sample in a study of glioma-infiltrating T cells after dendritic cell vaccination. The data were produced by immunoSEQ multiplex PCR, yet TCRdb's version contains in-frame clones alone and is incomplete. The sample contains about 38,000 clones, 70% to 85% of which appear only once. The sequenced sample was blood, obtained before dendritic cell vaccination. Every receptor here comes from a human donor with glioblastoma. Each CDR3 is given with its conserved first and last residue. The D gene is left open where the match is weak. Rows give clone size only sometimes, using once, few, many, or a class for an expanded clone.

D: NA
V: TRBV4-1
size: NA
J: TRBJ1-1
DNA: TGCGCCAGCAGCCCCTATATTGGTAATCTGAACACTGAAGCTTTCTTT
CDR3: CASSPYIGNLNTEAFF

D: TRBD2
V: TRBV2
size: NA
J: TRBJ2-5
DNA: TGTGCCAGCAGTGATAGCGGGGGTTTTGAGACCCAGTACTTC
CDR3: CASSDSGGFETQYF

D: NA
V: TRBV7-9
size: few
J: TRBJ1-1
DNA: TGTGCCAGTAAGAGACATCTCACTGAAGCTTTCTTT
CDR3: CASKRHLTEAFF

D: TRBD2
V: TRBV6-6
size: NA
J: TRBJ2-3
DNA: TGTGCCAGCAGTTACGGGGGGGCAGATACGCAGTATTTT
CDR3: CASSYGGADTQYF

D: NA
V: TRBV4-3
size: NA
J: TRBJ2-1
DNA: TGCGCCAGCAGCCAAGATAAACGGAGCTCCTACAATGAGCAGTTCTTC
CDR3: CASSQDKRSSYNEQFF

D: TRBD1
V: TRBV6-6
size: NA
J: TRBJ1-2
DNA: TGTGCCAGCAGTCAAGCAGGGGGTGCGGGCTACACCTTC
CDR3: CASSQAGGAGYTF

D: TRBD1
V: TRBV27
size: few
J: TRBJ2-7
DNA: TGTGCCAGCAGTGCCACCCCACAGGGGGCCTCCTACGAGCAGTACTTC
CDR3: CASSATPQGASYEQYF

D: TRBD1
V: TRBV9
size: few
J: TRBJ1-1
DNA: TGTGCCAGCAGCCCCGGGACAGCTGAGAACACTGAAGCTTTCTTT
CDR3: CASSPGTAENTEAFF

D: NA
V: TRBV7-9
size: once
J: TRBJ2-1
DNA: TGTGCCAGCAGCCGGGTGAGCGTCAGCTACAATGAGCAGTTCTTC
CDR3: CASSRVSVSYNEQFF

D: TRBD1
V: TRBV2
size: NA
J: TRBJ1-4
DNA: TGTGCCAGCAGTGTCCCGGGACAGATTAATGAAAAACTGTTTTTT
CDR3: CASSVPGQINEKLFF

D: TRBD1
V: TRBV6-1
size: few
J: TRBJ2-3
DNA: TGTGCCAGCAGTGAAGGCCACAGGGGCTATAGCACAGATACGCAGTATTTT
CDR3: CASSEGHRGYSTDTQYF

D: TRBD1
V: TRBV5-1
size: NA
J: TRBJ2-4
DNA: TGCGCCAGCAGCCCAACCGGGACAGGGGGGAACATTCAGTACTTC
CDR3: CASSPTGTGGNIQYF

D: NA
V: TRBV7-9
size: once
J: TRBJ2-1
DNA: TGTGCCAGCAGCTCCGTCGGAGAATCCAATGAGCAGTTCTTC
CDR3: CASSSVGESNEQFF

D: NA
V: TRBV29-1
size: NA
J: TRBJ2-7
DNA: TGCAGCGTTTCCACGGGGACCTACGAGCAGTACTTC
CDR3: CSVSTGTYEQYF

D: NA
V: TRBV6-1
size: NA
J: TRBJ1-5
DNA: TGTGCCAGCAGTCCGGGACACAATAGCAATCAGCCCCAGCATTTT
CDR3: CASSPGHNSNQPQHF